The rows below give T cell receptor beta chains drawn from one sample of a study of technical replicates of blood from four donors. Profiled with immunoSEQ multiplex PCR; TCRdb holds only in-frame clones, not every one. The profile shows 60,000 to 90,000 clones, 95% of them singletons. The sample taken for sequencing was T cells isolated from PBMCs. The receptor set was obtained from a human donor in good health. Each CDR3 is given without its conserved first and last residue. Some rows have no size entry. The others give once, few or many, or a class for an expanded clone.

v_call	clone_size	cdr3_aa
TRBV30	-	AYGLDRNEQF
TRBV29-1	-	SVTQGGNTEAF
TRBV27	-	ASSLRRGSGYEQY
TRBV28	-	ASSLGGLIYEQY
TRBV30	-	ASTTDTFTGELF
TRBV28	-	ASSLNLDRPQH
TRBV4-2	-	ASSQDHGRGGNEQF
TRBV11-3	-	ASSLARGNEKLF
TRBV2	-	ASGPAAITYEQY
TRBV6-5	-	ASSLGTGGNTEAF
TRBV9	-	ASSVSVYNSPLH
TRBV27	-	ASSDQGAPYEQY
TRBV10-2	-	ASSGTSGNNEQF
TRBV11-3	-	ASSLVSNTGELF
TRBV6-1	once	ASSGFRGDEQF
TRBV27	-	ASSLLPGTGDGYT
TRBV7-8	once	ASSFYSTYEQY
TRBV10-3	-	AITQGLAGGFSTGELF
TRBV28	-	ASSSIRGAAGNQPQH
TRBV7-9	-	ASSAREEREKLF
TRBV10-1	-	ASSHLGGELF
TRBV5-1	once	ASSLERSTGELF
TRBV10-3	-	AIGPIDNTDTQY
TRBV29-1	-	SVTFGQGPTEAF
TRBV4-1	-	ASSPGRGGRADEQY
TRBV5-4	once	ASSGGLPAQY
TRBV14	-	ASSQDPQGSYEQY
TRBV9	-	ASSTGAFSPLH
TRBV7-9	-	ASSDPKQHGTGGYEQY
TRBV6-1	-	ASRTLAGGQDEQY
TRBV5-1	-	ASSLLDRGQEQY
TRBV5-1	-	ASSSETGEETQY
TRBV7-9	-	ASSRSLSTDTQY
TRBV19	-	ASSAGPEAF
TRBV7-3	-	ASSLGGGEGTEAF
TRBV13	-	ASSPSGRSDNEQF
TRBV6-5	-	ASSGTGLAKNIQY
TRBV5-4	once	ASSLGGTGEAF
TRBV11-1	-	ASRPTGQGGTEAF
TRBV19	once	ASSMALEGPRDTIY
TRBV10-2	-	ASSEPTGPNYGYT
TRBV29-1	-	SVEVGTRNEQF